The sequence of this T cell receptor beta chain was determined in a study of T cells in Graves' hyperthyroidism and ophthalmopathy. This clonotype was recorded many times. The ends were cut back, 0 bases at V and 0 bases at J, with 8 bases in the middle. The length of the CDR3 is 14 residues. The germline V gene has CDR1 DFQATT and CDR2 SNEGSKA (reference sequence). TCR beta CDR3 region amplification was performed from RNA transcripts. First-round RT-PCR with HTBI primers amplified the TCR CDR3 region. Via MiXCR, TCRdb re-called the multiplex PCR reads, giving one row per CDR3 protein. Of fewer than 300,000 distinct CDR3 sequences listed, 20% to 30% are singletons.

Sequences were obtained from blood. The genes are TRBV20-1 and TRBJ2-5, with D maybe TRBD1 (6 bases). This clonotype originated in a middle-aged man with Graves' hyperthyroidism that later progressed to Graves' ophthalmopathy. CDR3 DNA sequence: TGCAGTGCTAGAGACAGGACAGACCAAGAGACCCAGTACTTC. As protein: CSARDRTDQETQYF.